Following are 7 T cell receptor beta chains from one sample sequenced in a study of cytomegalovirus exposure and HLA in healthy donors. The study ran its PCR with 60 Vbeta and 13 Jbeta primers. Clones were read by immunoSEQ multiplex PCR, and TCRdb kept only the in-frame ones, dropping some. The sample has more than 140,000 clones; around 65% are singletons. The specimen was PBMCs. Every receptor here comes from a woman aged 25 to 45 in good health and CMV-seropositive.

The chain uses TRBV28 and TRBJ1-2; TRBD1 aligns across 7 bases. CDR1 and CDR2 from the germline V gene are MDHEN and SYDVKM. Trimming at V came to 6 bases and at J to 4 bases, leaving 8 bases not matched to a gene. There are 14 residues in the CDR3. The CDR3 coding sequence is TGTGCCAGCAGAGCCTCCGGGACAGCCTATGGCTACACCTTC. This gives the protein CASRASGTAYGYTF.

This clone was picked up a small number of times. The chain couples TRBV25-1 to TRBJ2-5, with a weak D call TRBD1 (6 bases). The germline gives CDR1 MGHDK, CDR2 SYGVNS. V dropped 4 bases and J dropped 4 bases, with 22 bases sitting between them. This CDR3 comprises 17 residues. The CDR3 DNA follows: TGTGCCAGCAGTGGCCCCCTGAGGGGGTGGGGGACAGAGACCCAGTACTTC. It encodes CASSGPLRGWGTETQYF.

The chain has TRBV27 and TRBJ2-3; 8 bases match TRBD1. The V segment lost 6 bases and the J segment 5 bases; nucleotides outside the gene matches: 10. CDR1 is MNHEY and CDR2 is SMNVEV in the germline V gene (reference sequence). The CDR3 is 15 residues long. The CDR3 protein is CASRTHRGLGDTQYF. For the CDR3, the DNA is TGTGCCAGCAGAACCCACAGGGGGTTGGGAGATACGCAGTATTTT.

On this clone: The sample has other DNA sequences that encode this CDR3 too. The chain combines TRBV9 with TRBJ1-1; a weak D match, TRBD1 (5 bases). The CDR3 totals 14 residues. Trimming removed 0 bases from V and 4 bases from J, with 10 bases in between. Per the germline V gene, CDR1 is SGDLS and CDR2 is YYNGEE. The CDR3 loop is CASSVGQGGTEAFF. The CDR3 DNA reads as TGTGCCAGCAGCGTAGGGCAGGGTGGCACTGAAGCTTTCTTT.

The CDR3 DNA reads as TGTGCCAGTAGTATAGGGCGGGGCCGCTACGAGCAGTACTTC. This sequence encodes CASSIGRGRYEQYF. The gene calls are TRBV19 and TRBJ2-7; a weak D match, TRBD2 (6 bases). Germline CDR1 LNHDA, CDR2 SQIVND (reference sequence). Trimming left V 1 base short and J 3 bases short, with 10 bases between. This CDR3 is built from 14 residues.

This chain uses TRBV6-1 with TRBJ2-7; the D is unclear. The CDR3 runs 13 residues. The V gene's germline CDR1 is MNHNS and CDR2 SASEGT. V lost 5 bases and J lost 3, with 11 bases in between. The CDR3 loop reads CASSMNIIYEQYF. The CDR3, as DNA: TGTGCCAGCAGTATGAACATTATCTACGAGCAGTACTTC.

This clone was counted only a few times. CDR3 nucleotide sequence: TGTGCCAGCAGCTTAGTTGGCAGGGTCGAGCAGTACTTC. It specifies CASSLVGRVEQYF. The chain carries TRBV7-8 and TRBJ2-7; D may be TRBD1 (5 bases). The germline V gene has CDR1 SGHVS and CDR2 FQNEAQ. V dropped 1 base and J dropped 6 bases, with 10 bases sitting between them. The CDR3 consists of 13 residues.